The table lists the clone carrying this T cell receptor (beta chain) with a few counts. Its antigen is as yet unknown. The template was RNA from unsorted bulk tissue. The normal lung tissue was taken more than 3 cm from the tumor edge. Donors were chemotherapy-naive, newly diagnosed lung cancer surgical patients in China, August–November 2014. This sample was included in a study of tumor and adjacent non-tumor tissue in lung cancer. Study information: Histology: about a dozen adenocarcinoma, a couple of squamous cell carcinoma, 1 small cell lung cancer. General study points: Significantly higher TCR diversity was found in tumor than normal lung.

A modified ARM-PCR protocol with three rounds of nested PCR amplified TCRbeta. TCRdb reprocessed the multiplex PCR reads with MiXCR, giving one entry per CDR3 protein. The sample holds over 35,000 distinct CDR3 sequences, 60% seen once. The V end was cut by 4 bases, the J end by 0 bases, with 4 bases between. This CDR3 comprises 12 residues. Germline CDR1 SGHRS, CDR2 YFSETQ. The gene calls are TRBV5-1 and TRBJ2-5; no firm D call. The sequencing sample was made of distant non-tumor lung tissue. The clonotype comes from a middle-aged man with non-small cell lung cancer. CDR3 nucleotides: TGCGCCAGCAGCGCCGACCAAGAGACCCAGTACTTC. Translating gives CASSADQETQYF.